This record concerns one T cell receptor (beta chain) sequence. This clone appeared many times. The antigen it binds to is not known. No base qualities exist here, and no much larger clone lies one base off it. On the day of marrow donation, related bone marrow donors gave peripheral blood samples. Mononuclear cells from peripheral blood and bone marrow were separated by Ficoll-Hypaque density centrifugation and then cryopreserved. The V end gives up 0 bases and the J end 1 base, leaving 3 bases in the junction not matched to a gene. From its cysteine to its phenylalanine, the CDR3 spans 16 amino acids. The CDR3 DNA has 48 bases and is translated from base 1. From a lookup of the germline V gene, CDR1 and CDR2 are SGHRS and YFSETQ. This record comes from a study of T cells after posttransplantation cyclophosphamide listed by TCRdb under 2016. Background on the whole study: Using TRB sequencing, the study followed how the T cell repertoire reconstituted after myeloablative bone marrow transplantation in which posttransplantation cyclophosphamide served as GVHD prophylaxis. TRB sequencing was also done on up to about 3 additional blood samples from 2 to 5.2 years after transplant in 3 patients, and on pretransplant blood from 4 patients. Antigen receptor sequencing was done on samples from 35 to 40 PTCy-treated patients and from around 15 related bone marrow donors of those patients. Because TRA and TRB clonality correlated tightly in roughly 10 samples, the subsequent TCR analyses were limited to TRB only. Blood from all 30 or so PTCy patients who had 1-year posttransplant specimens underwent TRB sequencing. Public TRB sequences were queried against a database of over 3,600 sequences associated with responses to pathogens, tumor antigens, self-antigens and alloantigens.

Genomic DNA was used for TRB sequencing, which was performed with the immunoSEQ assay at survey resolution or with the hsTCRB kit. The study's processing was this. Initial read processing used immunoSEQ software, and repertoire analyses used the LymphoSeq R package. Clonality was computed as 1 minus normalized Shannon entropy; Gini coefficient was also calculated for each TRB dataset. To infer phenotypes in unsorted samples, TRB sequences from sorted subsets of the recipient or donor were mapped onto unsorted samples from the same recipient. Not all clones reach the TCRdb copy of this immuneACCESS table, which keeps in-frame sequences only. Checked studies attribute under half of the gap to unresolved V genes and leave the rest unexplained. V, J and clone size were drawn from that table, and D and trimming were deduced from the DNA. The sample comprises fewer than 40,000 clones, and every one was counted more than once. The top ten constitute 4% to 5% of the sample.

The full study reports these points: The TRB repertoires of T cells infiltrating skin or the GI tract showed only limited overlap with the TRB repertoires found in blood. At 1-2 months, donor-recipient similarity was low but rose over the first year, and the later blood repertoires were often dominated by donor CD8+ memory clones. Across the approximately 45 patients, TRB clonality was highly associated with recipient CMV seropositivity and CMV reactivation, and diversity with PTCy was similar to that in the CNI/methotrexate controls.

Sample: PBMCs. This TCR derives from a woman in her 50s in good health and a related stem cell transplant donor. The chain couples TRBV5-1 to TRBJ2-1; the junction holds 8 bases that match TRBD1. The encoded CDR3 is CASSLGTGRSYNEQFF. The DNA is TGCGCCAGCAGCTTGGGGACAGGGAGGTCCTACAATGAGCAGTTCTTC.